The 12 T cell receptor beta chains below were found in one sample sequenced in a study of CD8+ T cells in alopecia areata. Treatment in this sample: oral pan-JAK inhibitor, 5-10 mg twice daily. The sequencing template was cDNA reverse transcribed from extracted RNA. TCRdb keeps only in-frame clones here, not all; method: immunoSEQ multiplex PCR. This table holds 150,000 to 200,000 clones, about 55% found once. Sequenced here: CD8+ T cells sorted from blood, sampled at week 24, from a patient treated with tofacitinib. All receptors come from a human donor with alopecia areata.

The chain uses TRBV27 and TRBJ1-5; possible D gene TRBD1, 6 bases. Germline-derived CDR1 and CDR2 are MNHEY and SMNVEV (reference sequence). The V end was cut by 2 bases, the J end by 3 bases, with 14 bases between. The CDR3 is 16 residues long. The CDR3 sequence: CASSLSWRGLNQPQHF. For the CDR3, the DNA is TGTGCCAGCAGTTTAAGTTGGCGGGGGCTCAATCAGCCCCAGCATTTT.

The rearrangement uses TRBV7-6 and TRBJ1-3; D is possibly TRBD1 (5 bases). There are 14 residues in the CDR3. Trimming pared 5 bases from V and 9 bases from J, leaving 17 bases between. In germline, CDR1 is SGHVS, CDR2 FNYEAQ. The CDR3 region is CASSPSVQGGTIYF. DNA of the CDR3: TGTGCCAGCAGCCCATCAGTGCAGGGCGGCACCATATATTTT.

A few counts support this clone. The chain combines TRBV29-1 with TRBJ2-7; D is possibly TRBD1 (6 bases). The CDR3 is 13 residues long. Trimming took 6 bases from V and 3 from J, leaving 15 bases between them. CDR1 and CDR2 (germline): SQVTM, ANQGSEA. The CDR3 bases are TGCAGCGTAAAAACAGGGCTCGACTACGAGCAGTACTTC. It codes for CSVKTGLDYEQYF.

Judged by abundance, this clone is medium-sized (0.01 to 0.1%). Other DNA sequences in the same sample also yield this CDR3. The V gene is TRBV4-3, the J gene TRBJ2-1, with D uncertain. V was clipped by 0 bases and J by 1 base, with 7 bases between them. This CDR3 has 15 amino acids. Germline CDR1 and CDR2: LGHNA and YSLEER. CDR3 residues: CASSQDGGSYNEQFF. The CDR3 nucleotides are TGCGCCAGCAGCCAAGACGGCGGATCCTACAATGAGCAGTTCTTC.

The chain combines TRBV4-3 with TRBJ1-1; no clear D gene. The V gene lost 3 bases and the J gene lost 8 bases, with 4 bases spanning the gap. The CDR3 extends over 10 amino acids. CDR1 is LGHNA and CDR2 is YSLEER in the germline V gene. The CDR3 coding sequence is TGCGCCAGCAGCCATGCCGAAGCTTTCTTT. This sequence encodes CASSHAEAFF.

This clone was picked up one time. V is TRBV6-5 and J is TRBJ2-1; D unresolved. This CDR3 has 15 amino acids. Germline CDR1 is MNHEY and CDR2 is SVGAGI. V was pared by 6 bases and J by 2 bases, with 14 bases between. The CDR3 nucleotides read TGTGCCAGCAGCAAGACTCTAACGACCTACAATGAGCAGTTCTTC. Translation gives CASSKTLTTYNEQFF.

V and J are TRBV4-1 and TRBJ1-1; TRBD1 is a possible D gene (6 bases). V lost 0 bases, J lost 0 bases, and 14 bases lay in between. Germline CDR1 MGHRA, CDR2 YSYEKL. This CDR3 is 17 amino acids long. The CDR3 loop is CASSQDAPGHLNTEAFF. CDR3 bases: TGCGCCAGCAGCCAAGATGCCCCGGGACACTTGAACACTGAAGCTTTCTTT.

The V and J genes are TRBV27 and TRBJ2-5, with D possibly being TRBD2 (6 bases). The ends were cut back, 5 bases at V and 9 bases at J, with 19 bases in the middle. The CDR3 sequence is 14 residues long. In germline, CDR1 is MNHEY, CDR2 SMNVEV (reference sequence). The DNA for the CDR3 is TGTGCCAGCAGTCCCCGGACTACAAAGGAGGCCCAGTACTTC. Protein sequence: CASSPRTTKEAQYF.

The table lists this clone with a few counts. The V and J genes are TRBV5-4 and TRBJ2-3, with D hard to call. The CDR3 is 16 amino acids. The ends were cut back, 4 bases at V and 2 bases at J, with 17 bases in the middle. Germline V gene sequence: CDR1 SGHNT, CDR2 YYREEE (reference sequence). CDR3 in DNA: TGTGCCAGCAGCCAGGACCAAACATCCGCCACAGATACGCAGTATTTT. Translated, it gives CASSQDQTSATDTQYF.

Written as DNA, the CDR3 is TGTGCCAGTAGTATGGGGTACAGGGAGGAGCAGTACTTC. This encodes CASSMGYREEQYF. V usage is TRBV19 and J usage is TRBJ2-7; TRBD1 might be the D (6 bases). The CDR3 totals 13 residues. Per the germline V gene, CDR1 is LNHDA and CDR2 is SQIVND (reference sequence). The ends were cut back, 3 bases at V and 7 bases at J, with 13 bases in the middle.

The chain is built from TRBV5-1 and TRBJ2-7; D tentatively reads TRBD1 or TRBD2 (5 bases each). The CDR3 totals 14 residues. Germline V gene sequence: CDR1 SGHRS, CDR2 YFSETQ. With 4 bases removed from V and 2 bases from J, the gap between germline ends came to 13 bases. CDR3: CASSRGTFAYEQYF. The DNA of the CDR3 is TGCGCCAGCAGCCGAGGGACGTTCGCCTACGAGCAGTACTTC.

The rearrangement joins TRBV13 to TRBJ1-2; D ambiguous. CDR3 length equals 13 residues. Trimming stripped 4 bases from V and 8 bases from J, with 14 bases between. Per the germline V gene, CDR1 is PRHDT and CDR2 is FYEKMQ (reference sequence). The CDR3 bases are TGTGCCAGCAGCTCGACGGATGGAAGGGGCTACACCTTC. It yields the protein CASSSTDGRGYTF.